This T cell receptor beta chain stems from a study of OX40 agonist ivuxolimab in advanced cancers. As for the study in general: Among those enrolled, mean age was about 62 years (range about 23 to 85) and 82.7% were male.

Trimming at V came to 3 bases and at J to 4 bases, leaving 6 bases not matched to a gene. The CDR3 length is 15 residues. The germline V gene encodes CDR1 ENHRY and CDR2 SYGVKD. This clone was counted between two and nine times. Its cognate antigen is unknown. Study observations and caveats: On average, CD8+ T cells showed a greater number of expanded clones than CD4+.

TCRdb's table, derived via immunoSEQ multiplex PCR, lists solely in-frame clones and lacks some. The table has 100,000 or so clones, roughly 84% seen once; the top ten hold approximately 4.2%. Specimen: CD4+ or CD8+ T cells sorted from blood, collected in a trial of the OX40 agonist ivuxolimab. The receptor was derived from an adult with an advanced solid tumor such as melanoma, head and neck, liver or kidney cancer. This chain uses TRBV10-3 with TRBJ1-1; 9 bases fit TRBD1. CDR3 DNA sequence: TGTGCCATCAGTGATAGAGGGACAGGGAGCACTGAAGCTTTCTTT. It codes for CAISDRGTGSTEAFF.